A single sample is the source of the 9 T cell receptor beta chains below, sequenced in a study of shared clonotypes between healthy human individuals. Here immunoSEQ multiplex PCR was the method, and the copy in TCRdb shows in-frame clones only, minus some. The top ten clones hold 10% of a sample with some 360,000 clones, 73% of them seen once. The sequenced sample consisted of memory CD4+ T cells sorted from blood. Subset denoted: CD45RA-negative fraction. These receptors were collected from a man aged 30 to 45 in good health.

CDR3 nucleotide sequence: TGTGCCAGCAGTGAAAACGCTAGACAGTTCACGGATACGCAGTATTTT. Protein sequence: CASSENARQFTDTQYF. V gene TRBV2 combines with J gene TRBJ2-3, with a tentative D call TRBD1 (5 bases). This CDR3 contains 16 residues. V was clipped by 2 bases and J by 6 bases, with 18 bases between them. CDR1 and CDR2 (germline): SNHLY, FYNNEI.

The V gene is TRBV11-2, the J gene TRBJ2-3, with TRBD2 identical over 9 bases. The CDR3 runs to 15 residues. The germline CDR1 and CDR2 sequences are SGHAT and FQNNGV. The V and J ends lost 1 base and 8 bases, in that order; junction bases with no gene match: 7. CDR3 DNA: TGTGCCAGCAGCTTAGGAGCGGGAGGAGGAGTTACGCAGTATTTT. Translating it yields CASSLGAGGGVTQYF.

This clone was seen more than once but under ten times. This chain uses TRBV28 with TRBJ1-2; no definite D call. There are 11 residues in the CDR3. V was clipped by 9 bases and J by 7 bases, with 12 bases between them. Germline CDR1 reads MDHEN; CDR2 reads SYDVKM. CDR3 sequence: CASWTQSGYTF. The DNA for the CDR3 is TGTGCCAGTTGGACGCAGAGTGGCTACACCTTC.

In DNA form, the CDR3 reads TGTGCCAGCAGCTTAATGTGGCCAACTAATGAAAAACTGTTTTTT. Translating it yields CASSLMWPTNEKLFF. V usage is TRBV11-2 and J usage is TRBJ1-4; no firm D call. Germline CDR1 SGHAT, CDR2 FQNNGV. V dropped 2 bases and J dropped 0 bases, with 7 bases sitting between them. There are 15 residues in the CDR3.

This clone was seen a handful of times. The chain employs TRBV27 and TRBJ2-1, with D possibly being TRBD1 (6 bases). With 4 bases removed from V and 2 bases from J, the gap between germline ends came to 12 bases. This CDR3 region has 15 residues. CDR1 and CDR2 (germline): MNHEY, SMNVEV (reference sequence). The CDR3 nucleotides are TGTGCCAGCAGTTATAAACAGGGACCCTACAATGAGCAGTTCTTC. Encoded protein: CASSYKQGPYNEQFF.

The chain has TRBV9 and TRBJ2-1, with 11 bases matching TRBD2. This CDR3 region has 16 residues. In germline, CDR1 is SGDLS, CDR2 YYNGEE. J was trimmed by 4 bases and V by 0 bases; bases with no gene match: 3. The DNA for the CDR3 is TGTGCCAGCAGCGTAGGGGGACTAGCGGAGTACAATGAGCAGTTCTTC. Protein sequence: CASSVGGLAEYNEQFF.

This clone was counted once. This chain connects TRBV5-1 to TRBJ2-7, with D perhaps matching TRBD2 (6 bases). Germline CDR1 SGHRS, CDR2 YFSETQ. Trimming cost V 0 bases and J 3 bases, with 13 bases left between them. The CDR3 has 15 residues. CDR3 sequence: CASSLAPGENYEQYF. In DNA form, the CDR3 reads TGCGCCAGCAGCTTGGCCCCGGGAGAAAACTACGAGCAGTACTTC.

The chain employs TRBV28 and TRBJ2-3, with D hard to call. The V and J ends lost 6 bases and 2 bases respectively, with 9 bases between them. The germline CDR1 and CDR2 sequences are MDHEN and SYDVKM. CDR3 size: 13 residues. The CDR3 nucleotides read TGTGCCAGCAGGCCTGGTCCCACAGATACGCAGTATTTT. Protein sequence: CASRPGPTDTQYF.

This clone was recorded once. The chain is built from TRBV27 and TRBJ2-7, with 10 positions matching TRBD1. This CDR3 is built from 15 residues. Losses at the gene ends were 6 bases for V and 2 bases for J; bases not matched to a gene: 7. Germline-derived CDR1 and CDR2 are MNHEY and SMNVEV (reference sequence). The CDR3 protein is CASRQRTGGAYEQYF. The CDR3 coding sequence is TGTGCCAGCAGACAACGGACAGGGGGTGCCTACGAGCAGTACTTC.